A selection of T cell receptor beta chains follows, all from one sample in a study of memory B cells and T cells in multiple sclerosis. These receptors have no known antigen. Libraries were prepared by immunoSEQ multiplex PCR; TCRdb keeps only in-frame clonotypes and omits some of them. The sample consists of 32,000 or so clones, 86% of them appearing once. The sequenced material came from PBMCs from blood kept in culture. These TCRs come from a human donor with multiple sclerosis. CDR3s include the opening cysteine and the closing phenylalanine or tryptophan. D genes are given only for firm matches. Expanded clones get a size class; other rows say once, few or many, or leave the size out.

CDR3 protein: CASSSGTNAYGYTF
CDR3 DNA: TGTGCCAGCAGCTCTGGGACAAACGCTTATGGCTACACCTTC
D gene: .
clone size: medium-sized
V gene: TRBV6-1
J gene: TRBJ1-2

CDR3 protein: CASSLSLHGLTDTQYF
CDR3 DNA: TGTGCCAGCAGTTTAAGTCTCCACGGCCTCACAGATACGCAGTATTTT
D gene: .
clone size: .
V gene: TRBV28
J gene: TRBJ2-3

CDR3 protein: CASSYGGNYEQYF
CDR3 DNA: TGTGCCAGCAGTTACGGAGGGAACTACGAGCAGTACTTC
D gene: .
clone size: .
V gene: TRBV6-5
J gene: TRBJ2-7

CDR3 protein: CASRSAGNTGELFF
CDR3 DNA: TGCGCCAGCAGGTCAGCGGGAAACACCGGGGAGCTGTTTTTT
D gene: TRBD2
clone size: few
V gene: TRBV5-1
J gene: TRBJ2-2

CDR3 protein: CASSRRQGANEKLFF
CDR3 DNA: TGTGCCAGCAGCCGTAGACAGGGGGCTAATGAAAAACTGTTTTTT
D gene: TRBD1
clone size: .
V gene: TRBV7-8
J gene: TRBJ1-4

CDR3 protein: CASSETTYNEQFF
CDR3 DNA: TGTGCCAGCAGCGAGACGACCTACAATGAGCAGTTCTTC
D gene: .
clone size: .
V gene: TRBV9
J gene: TRBJ2-1

CDR3 protein: CASSLGQGARETEAFF
CDR3 DNA: TGTGCCAGCAGCTTGGGACAGGGGGCGAGGGAGACTGAAGCTTTCTTT
D gene: TRBD1
clone size: .
V gene: TRBV13
J gene: TRBJ1-1

CDR3 protein: CASSPEGDEQYF
CDR3 DNA: TGCGCCAGCAGCCCGGAGGGAGACGAGCAGTACTTC
D gene: .
clone size: once
V gene: TRBV5-1
J gene: TRBJ2-7

CDR3 protein: CASSIGKVSITEAFF
CDR3 DNA: TGTGCCAGTAGTATCGGCAAGGTCTCGATAACTGAAGCTTTCTTT
D gene: .
clone size: few
V gene: TRBV19
J gene: TRBJ1-1

CDR3 protein: CASSPQGHRNTEAFF
CDR3 DNA: TGTGCCAGCAGTCCACAGGGACACCGGAACACTGAAGCTTTCTTT
D gene: .
clone size: .
V gene: TRBV28
J gene: TRBJ1-1

CDR3 protein: CASSLTTGMDQPQHF
CDR3 DNA: TGTGCCAGCAGTCTTACGACAGGGATGGATCAGCCCCAGCATTTT
D gene: TRBD1
clone size: .
V gene: TRBV28
J gene: TRBJ1-5